The clone carrying this T cell receptor (beta chain) occurred many times. The table came from immunoSEQ multiplex PCR; TCRdb's copy has only in-frame clones and leaves some out. The sample records about 120,000 clones, around 85% being singletons. V lost 1 base to trimming and J lost 6 bases, with 12 bases between them. CDR3 length equals 14 residues. CDR1 SGHDN and CDR2 FVKESK come from the germline V gene. This sample is part of a study of blood T cell repertoires in COVID-19. This TCR came from a man in his 60s with acute or convalescent COVID-19. V is TRBV14 and J is TRBJ1-1; the D gene is possibly TRBD1 (6 bases). The specimen sequenced was peripheral blood. The chain's CDR3 is CASSQGRKGAEAFF. In DNA form, the CDR3 reads TGTGCCAGCAGCCAAGGTCGCAAGGGGGCTGAAGCTTTCTTT.